This T cell receptor beta chain is from a study of beta chain features in type 1 diabetes. About the research overall: When patients were set against healthy donors, age, gender and cell yields were similar. Whole-study findings and limits: Healthy donors had naive, central memory and Treg TCRB repertoires that appeared less similar than those seen among patients. All four CD4+ subsets of Type 1 diabetes patients contained TCRB CDR3s that were moderately but significantly shorter.

The CDR3 is made up of 18 amino acids. Germline CDR1 is MGHRA and CDR2 is YSYEKL. Trimming removed 0 bases at V and 2 bases at J, with 19 bases between. On this clone itself: Its antigen is currently unknown.

The authors reverse transcribed all of the isolated RNA, so sequencing captured expressed TCRB transcripts. Repertoires were generated with immunoSEQ multiplex PCR, while TCRdb's copy carries only in-frame clones and drops some. The sample records a few hundred thousand clones, approximately 13% being singletons. Sequenced sample: naive CD4+ T cells from blood. The sequence came from a woman aged 18-29 years with type 1 diabetes. The V call is TRBV4-1, the J call TRBJ1-2; D is unresolved. CDR3 protein: CASSQDWSTGFWNYGYTF. DNA of the CDR3: TGCGCCAGCAGCCAAGATTGGTCTACGGGGTTTTGGAACTATGGCTACACCTTC.